Sequencing of this T cell receptor (beta chain) was carried out in a study of cytomegalovirus exposure and HLA in healthy donors. Notes on the study in general: Researchers counted roughly 150 TCR beta chains as cytomegalovirus-associated.

V was pared by 2 bases and J by 0 bases, with 8 bases between. Germline CDR1 SGHDT, CDR2 YYEEEE. The CDR3 has 15 amino acids. Regarding this clone: The antigen remains undetermined.

Primers for the PCR totalled 60 Vbeta and 13 Jbeta. Sequencing was performed with immunoSEQ multiplex PCR; in TCRdb, only in-frame clones are kept and a portion is missing. The repertoire has some 110,000 clones, approximately 76% of them found once; the top ten carry roughly 15%. The TCR comes from a man aged 50 to 60 in good health and CMV-seropositive. This chain links TRBV5-6 with TRBJ2-2; the D gene is possibly TRBD1 (6 bases). The sample taken for sequencing was PBMCs. CDR3 loop: CASSFTGSNTGELFF. In DNA, the CDR3 is TGTGCCAGCAGCTTTACAGGGTCGAACACCGGGGAGCTGTTTTTT.